The entry below gives a single TCR beta chain sequence along with its context. This clone came up a few times. Its antigen remains unidentified. No clone much larger than this one lies a single base away; base qualities are absent. The CDR3 runs 18 amino acids, cysteine and phenylalanine included. This entry keeps only the CDR3 DNA: 54 bases, framed from base 1. Ends trimmed: V by 0 bases, J by 7 bases; bases unmatched to a gene: 13. As encoded in the germline V gene, CDR1 is SGHDN while CDR2 is FVKESK. This entry is derived from a study of blood T cell repertoires in COVID-19 (dated by TCRdb to the early 2020s). In the study overall: Samples covering the acute and convalescent phases of COVID-19 were provided by collaborators in the United States, Italy and Spain. The material from the prospective study consisted of cDNA or gDNA derived from T cells, B-cell-depleted T cells, or PBMCs. Nearly every sample came with metadata listing a de-identified subject ID, COVID-19 status, age in years and sex. The repertoires were made available in a free public database intended to serve as a resource for research on the immune response to SARS-CoV-2. The samples were drawn from two sources: the first 160 participants of the ongoing ImmuneRACE study, and 1,200 or so subjects contributed by 6 global collaborators. Where available, HLA class I and class II types were taken from metadata supplied by the sample provider and were not determined by assay-based typing. Subjects who had been exposed to COVID-19, were actively infected with it, or had recovered from it provided the deeply sampled blood TCRbeta repertoires that made up the dataset. Broad study findings and their caveats: The quantity of clinical and demographic metadata differed by source and by participant and was supplied without curation.

Whole blood was collected in K2EDTA tubes by collaborating institutions according to the institutions' own protocols. Collaborator samples were shipped for TCRbeta analysis as frozen whole blood, isolated PBMCs, or DNA extracted from either sample type. TCRbeta CDR3 regions were amplified from genomic DNA by means of the immunoSEQ Assay, a bias-controlled multiplex PCR. For the original study's pipeline: The number of nucleated cells in each sample was estimated from the amplification of reference gene primers within the assay. To quantify the absolute abundance of each unique TCRbeta CDR3 rearrangement, sequence reads were collapsed and filtered. For each sample, productive Simpson clonality was calculated by taking the square root of Simpson's diversity index across productive rearrangements. The source is immuneACCESS, and TCRdb retained only in-frame sequences with V and J called. Part of the clones is not carried over; for the studies checked, unresolved V genes explain less than half of this, and the remainder is unexplained. That table supplies the V and J calls and clone size; D and trimming were determined from the DNA. The sample profile shows 150,000 to 160,000 clones; more than 80% of them were found once. Of the sample, roughly 15% falls within the top ten clones.

This chain is built from TRBV14 and TRBJ2-2, with 8 bases in between that match TRBD1. The sequenced material came from peripheral blood. This clonotype was obtained from a woman in her thirties or forties with acute or convalescent COVID-19. The CDR3 is CASSQDWWSTGANGELFF. The DNA reads as follows: TGTGCCAGCAGCCAAGACTGGTGGTCGACAGGGGCGAACGGGGAGCTGTTTTTT.